This T cell receptor beta chain was observed in a study of cytomegalovirus exposure and HLA in healthy donors. Study summary: The platform used for the 110 or so validation repertoires matched that of the approximately 640 first-cohort repertoires, a later analysis reported.

Study-wide results and limits: Rarity held for most TCR sequences, but there were some public TCRs that occurred in many donors.

This clone appeared once. Its target is unknown. The donors were part of the roughly 120-subject validation cohort, which stood apart from the roughly 640-subject first cohort. The method was immunoSEQ multiplex PCR; TCRdb's version includes in-frame clones alone and lacks a portion of them. Of approximately 60,000 clones detected, approximately 95% appear once; the ten largest clones hold approximately 6.8%. The sample taken for sequencing was PBMCs. This sequence originates from a woman younger than 35 in good health and CMV-seropositive.

CDR3 in DNA: TGTGCCAGCAGTTTCTACACTATTCAGGGAGGGGACCAGCCCCAGCATTTT. It encodes CASSFYTIQGGDQPQHF. V is TRBV27 and J is TRBJ1-5; perhaps TRBD1 as D (5 bases). Germline CDR1 reads MNHEY; CDR2 reads SMNVEV (reference sequence). V lost 3 bases to trimming and J lost 7 bases, with 22 bases between them. The CDR3 covers 17 residues.